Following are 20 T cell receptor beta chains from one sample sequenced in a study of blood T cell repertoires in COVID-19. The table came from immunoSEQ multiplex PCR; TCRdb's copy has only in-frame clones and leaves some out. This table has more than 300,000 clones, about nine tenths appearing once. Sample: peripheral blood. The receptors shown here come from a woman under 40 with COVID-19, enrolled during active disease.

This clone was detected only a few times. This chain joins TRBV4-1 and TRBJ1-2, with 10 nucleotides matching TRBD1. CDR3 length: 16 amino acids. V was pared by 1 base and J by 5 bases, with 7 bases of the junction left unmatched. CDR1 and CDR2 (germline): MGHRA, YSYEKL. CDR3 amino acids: CASSQAPGQGYYGYTF. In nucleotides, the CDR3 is TGCGCCAGCAGCCAAGCGCCGGGACAGGGGTATTATGGCTACACCTTC.

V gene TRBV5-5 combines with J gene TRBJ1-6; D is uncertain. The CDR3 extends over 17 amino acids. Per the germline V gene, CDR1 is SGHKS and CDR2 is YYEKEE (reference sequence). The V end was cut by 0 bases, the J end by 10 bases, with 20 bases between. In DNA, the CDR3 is TGTGCCAGCAGCTTGGCCCTTGCGGGTAAAGCAGGCTCACCCCTCCACTTT. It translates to CASSLALAGKAGSPLHF. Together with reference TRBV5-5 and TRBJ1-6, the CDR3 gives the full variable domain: DAGVTQSPTHLIKTRGQQVTLRCSPISGHKSVSWYQQVLGQGPQFIFQYYEKEERGRGNFPDRFSARQFPNYSSELNVNALLLGDSALYLCASSLALAGKAGSPLHFGNGTRLTVT.

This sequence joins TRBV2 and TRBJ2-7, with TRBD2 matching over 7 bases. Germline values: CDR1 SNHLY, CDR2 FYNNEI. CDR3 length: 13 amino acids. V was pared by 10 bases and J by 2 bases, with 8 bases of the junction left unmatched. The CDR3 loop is CATNSGLTYEQYF. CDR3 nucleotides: TGTGCCACCAATAGCGGGCTTACCTACGAGCAGTACTTC.

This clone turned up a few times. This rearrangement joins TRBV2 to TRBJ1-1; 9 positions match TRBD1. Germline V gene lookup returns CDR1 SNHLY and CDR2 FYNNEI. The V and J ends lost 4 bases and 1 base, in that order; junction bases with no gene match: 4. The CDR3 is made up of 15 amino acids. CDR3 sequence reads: CASSVSGQGNTEAFF. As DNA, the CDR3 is TGTGCCAGCAGTGTCTCGGGACAGGGGAACACTGAAGCTTTCTTT. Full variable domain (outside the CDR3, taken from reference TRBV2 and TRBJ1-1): EPEVTQTPSHQVTQMGQEVILRCVPISNHLYFYWYRQILGQKVEFLVSFYNNEISEKSEIFDDQFSVERPDGSNFTLKIRSTKLEDSAMYFCASSVSGQGNTEAFFGQGTRLTVV.

As DNA, the CDR3 is TGTGCCAGCAGGGCTAGCGGGGAGTACGAGCAGTACGTC. Residues: CASRASGEYEQYV. This chain links TRBV6-5 with TRBJ2-7, with 9 bases lining up with TRBD2. This CDR3 region has 13 residues. With 6 bases clipped from V and 4 bases from J, the junction kept 4 bases outside the gene matches. Germline lookup yields CDR1 MNHEY and CDR2 SVGAGI.

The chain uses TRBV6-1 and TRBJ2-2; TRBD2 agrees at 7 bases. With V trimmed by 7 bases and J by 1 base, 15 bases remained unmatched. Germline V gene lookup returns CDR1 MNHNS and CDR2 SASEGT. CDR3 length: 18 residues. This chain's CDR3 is CASTEAASGRWNTGELFF. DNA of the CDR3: TGTGCCAGCACCGAAGCGGCTAGCGGTCGATGGAACACCGGGGAGCTGTTTTTT.

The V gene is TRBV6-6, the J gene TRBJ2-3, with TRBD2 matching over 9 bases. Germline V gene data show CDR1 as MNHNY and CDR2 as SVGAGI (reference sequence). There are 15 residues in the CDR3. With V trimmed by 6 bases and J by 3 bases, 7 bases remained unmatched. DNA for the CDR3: TGTGCCAGCAGCCGAGCGGGGGGTCAAACAGATACGCAGTATTTT. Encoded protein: CASSRAGGQTDTQYF.

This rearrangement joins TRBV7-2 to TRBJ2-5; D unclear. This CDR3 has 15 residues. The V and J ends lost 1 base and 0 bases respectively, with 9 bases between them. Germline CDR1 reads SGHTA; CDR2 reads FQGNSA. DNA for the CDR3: TGTGCCAGCAGCTTAGGGAGTGCGCACCAAGAGACCCAGTACTTC. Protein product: CASSLGSAHQETQYF.

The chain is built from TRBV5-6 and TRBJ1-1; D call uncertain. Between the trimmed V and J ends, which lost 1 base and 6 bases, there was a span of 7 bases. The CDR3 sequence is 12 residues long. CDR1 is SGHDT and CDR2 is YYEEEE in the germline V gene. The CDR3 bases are TGTGCCAGCAGCTTGTACCCAGCTGAAGCTTTCTTT. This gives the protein CASSLYPAEAFF.

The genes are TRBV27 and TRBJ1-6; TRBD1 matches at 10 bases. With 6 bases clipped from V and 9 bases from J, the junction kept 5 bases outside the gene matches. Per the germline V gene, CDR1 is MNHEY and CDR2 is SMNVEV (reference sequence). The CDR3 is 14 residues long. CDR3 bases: TGTGCCAGCAGAGATGACAGGGGGCGTTCACCCCTCCACTTT. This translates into CASRDDRGRSPLHF.

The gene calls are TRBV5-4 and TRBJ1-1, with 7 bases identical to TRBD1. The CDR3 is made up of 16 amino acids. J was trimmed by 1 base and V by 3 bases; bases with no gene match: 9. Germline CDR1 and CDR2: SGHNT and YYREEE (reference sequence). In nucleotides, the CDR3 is TGTGCCAGCAGCTCCGCGACCGGACAGGAGAACACTGAAGCTTTCTTT. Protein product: CASSSATGQENTEAFF.

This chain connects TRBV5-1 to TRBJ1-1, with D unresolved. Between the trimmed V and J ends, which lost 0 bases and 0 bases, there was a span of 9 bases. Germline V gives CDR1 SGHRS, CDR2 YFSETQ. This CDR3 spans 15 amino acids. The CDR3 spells CASSLGRSMNTEAFF. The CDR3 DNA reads TGCGCCAGCAGCTTGGGGAGGAGCATGAACACTGAAGCTTTCTTT.

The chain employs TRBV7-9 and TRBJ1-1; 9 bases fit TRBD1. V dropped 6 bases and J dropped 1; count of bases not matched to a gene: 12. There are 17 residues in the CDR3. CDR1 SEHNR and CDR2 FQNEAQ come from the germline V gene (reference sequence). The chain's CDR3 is CASSIGTGPLGNTEAFF. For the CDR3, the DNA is TGTGCCAGCAGTATTGGGACAGGGCCCTTAGGGAACACTGAAGCTTTCTTT.

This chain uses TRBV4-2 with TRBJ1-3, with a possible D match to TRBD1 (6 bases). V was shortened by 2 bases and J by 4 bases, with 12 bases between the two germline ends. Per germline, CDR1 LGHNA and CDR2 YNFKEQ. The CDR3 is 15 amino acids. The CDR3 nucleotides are TGTGCCAGCAGCCAAACACAGGGTGAAGGAAACACCATATATTTT. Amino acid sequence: CASSQTQGEGNTIYF.

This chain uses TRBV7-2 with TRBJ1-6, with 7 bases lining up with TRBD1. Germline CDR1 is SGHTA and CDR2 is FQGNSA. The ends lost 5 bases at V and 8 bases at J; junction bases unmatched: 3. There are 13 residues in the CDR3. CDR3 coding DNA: TGTGCCAGCAGCGACAGGGACTATTCACCCCTCCACTTT. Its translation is CASSDRDYSPLHF.

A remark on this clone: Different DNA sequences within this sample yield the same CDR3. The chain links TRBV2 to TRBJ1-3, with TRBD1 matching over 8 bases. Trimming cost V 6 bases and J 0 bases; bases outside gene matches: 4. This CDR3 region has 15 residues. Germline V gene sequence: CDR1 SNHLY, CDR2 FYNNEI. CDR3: CASRPDRASGNTIYF. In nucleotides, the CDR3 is TGTGCCAGCAGACCGGACAGGGCCTCTGGAAACACCATATATTTT. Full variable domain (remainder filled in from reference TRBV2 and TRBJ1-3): EPEVTQTPSHQVTQMGQEVILRCVPISNHLYFYWYRQILGQKVEFLVSFYNNEISEKSEIFDDQFSVERPDGSNFTLKIRSTKLEDSAMYFCASRPDRASGNTIYFGEGSWLTVV.

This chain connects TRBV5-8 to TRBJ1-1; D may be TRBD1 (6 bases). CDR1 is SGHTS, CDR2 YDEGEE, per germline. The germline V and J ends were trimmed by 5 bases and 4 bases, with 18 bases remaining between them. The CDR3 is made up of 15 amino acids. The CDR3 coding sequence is TGTGCCAGCAGTCGAACCTATACAGGGAGCACTGAAGCTTTCTTT. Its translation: CASSRTYTGSTEAFF.

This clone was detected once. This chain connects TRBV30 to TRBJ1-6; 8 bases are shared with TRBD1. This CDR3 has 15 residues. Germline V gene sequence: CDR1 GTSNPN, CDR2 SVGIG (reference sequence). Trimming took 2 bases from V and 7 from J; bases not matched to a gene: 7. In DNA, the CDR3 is TGTGCCTGGAGTAACGACAGGGGTGGGAATTCACCCCTCCACTTT. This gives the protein CAWSNDRGGNSPLHF.

The CDR3 here is CASSPRGWTEAFF. The CDR3, as DNA: TGTGCCAGCAGCCCGCGGGGGTGGACTGAAGCTTTCTTT. V is TRBV7-8 and J is TRBJ1-1; tentative D call: TRBD1 (5 bases). CDR3 length: 13 residues. Germline CDR1 reads SGHVS; CDR2 reads FQNEAQ. V was cut by 5 bases and J by 5 bases, with 12 bases left in between. The whole variable domain, remainder taken from reference TRBV7-8 and TRBJ1-1, is GAGVSQSPRYKVAKRGQDVALRCDPISGHVSLFWYQQALGQGPEFLTYFQNEAQLDKSGLPSDRFFAERPEGSVSTLKIQRTQQEDSAVYLCASSPRGWTEAFFGQGTRLTVV.

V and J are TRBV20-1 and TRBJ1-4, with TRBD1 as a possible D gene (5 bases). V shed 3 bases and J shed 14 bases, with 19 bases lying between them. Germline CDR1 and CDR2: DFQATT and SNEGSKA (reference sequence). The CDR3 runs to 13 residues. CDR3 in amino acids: CSASVSPRVQLFF. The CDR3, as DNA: TGCAGTGCTAGTGTATCACCCAGGGTGCAGCTGTTTTTT.